A selection of T cell receptor beta chains follows, all from one sample in a study of blood T cells in healthy people across ages. TCRdb called the 5' RACE reads again in MiXCR, with one record for every CDR3 protein. Found here are 800,000 to 1,000,000 distinct CDR3 sequences, 48% of them singletons; the top ten hold roughly 13%. The source material was blood. The receptor set was obtained from a young man in good health. Both conserved end residues are trimmed from each CDR3. Each record gives: V gene, CDR3 protein.

v_call: TRBV2
cdr3_aa: ASDENYEQY

v_call: TRBV4-2
cdr3_aa: ASSPTGANQNTQY

v_call: TRBV6-5
cdr3_aa: ASTERFQGAQAF

v_call: TRBV7-9
cdr3_aa: ASGVGGEQF

v_call: TRBV28
cdr3_aa: ASSLFLAGTDNEQF

v_call: TRBV18
cdr3_aa: ASSPWVAGGEQF

v_call: TRBV12-3/TRBV12-4
cdr3_aa: ASSLSRTLLGETQY

v_call: TRBV6-2/TRBV6-3
cdr3_aa: ATQNENVYYNEQF

v_call: TRBV20-1
cdr3_aa: SALIAGAMEGDTQY

v_call: TRBV4-1
cdr3_aa: ASLSGTESYNEQF

v_call: TRBV28
cdr3_aa: ASTSSTDTQY

v_call: TRBV12-3/TRBV12-4
cdr3_aa: ASNRQGAKTEAF

v_call: TRBV7-9
cdr3_aa: ASSPVGFAYGNEQF

v_call: TRBV7-3
cdr3_aa: ASSQGQTTEAF

v_call: TRBV5-6
cdr3_aa: ASSYPSAVADTQY

v_call: TRBV9
cdr3_aa: ASSPMGAKTEAF

v_call: TRBV20-1
cdr3_aa: SARLESRNYGYT

v_call: TRBV5-1
cdr3_aa: ASSLEFAQANYEQY